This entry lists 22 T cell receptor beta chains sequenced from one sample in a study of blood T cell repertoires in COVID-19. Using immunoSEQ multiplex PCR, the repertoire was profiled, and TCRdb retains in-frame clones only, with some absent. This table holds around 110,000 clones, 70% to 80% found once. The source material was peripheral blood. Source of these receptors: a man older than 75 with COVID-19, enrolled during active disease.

The CDR3 region has the DNA TGTGCCACCAGTGACCCGACAGTCCCCCTCGGGAGCAATCAGCCCCAGCATTTT. Protein product: CATSDPTVPLGSNQPQHF. The V call is TRBV24-1, the J call TRBJ1-5; TRBD1 is a possible D gene (5 bases). Germline CDR1 is KGHDR and CDR2 is SFDVKD. This CDR3 has 18 amino acids. Trimming cost V 4 bases and J 1 base, with 19 bases left between them.

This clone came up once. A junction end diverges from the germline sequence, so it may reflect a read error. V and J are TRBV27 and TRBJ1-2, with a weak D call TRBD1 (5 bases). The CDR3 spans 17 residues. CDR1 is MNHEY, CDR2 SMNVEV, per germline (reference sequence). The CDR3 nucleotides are TGTGCCAGCAGTTTGAACCGGGACTACCTGAATCTAGGTGGCCACACCTTC. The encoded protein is CASSLNRDYLNLGGHTF.

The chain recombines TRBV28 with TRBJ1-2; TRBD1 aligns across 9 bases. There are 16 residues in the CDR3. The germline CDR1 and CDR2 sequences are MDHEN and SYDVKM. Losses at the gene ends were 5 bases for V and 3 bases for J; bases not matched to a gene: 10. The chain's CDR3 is CASSPTGGEGDYGYTF. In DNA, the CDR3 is TGTGCCAGCAGTCCGACAGGGGGAGAGGGTGACTATGGCTACACCTTC.

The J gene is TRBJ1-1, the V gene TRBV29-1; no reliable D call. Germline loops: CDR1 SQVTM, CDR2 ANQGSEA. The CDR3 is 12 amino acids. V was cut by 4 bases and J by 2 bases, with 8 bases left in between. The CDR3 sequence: CSVGAGNTEAFF. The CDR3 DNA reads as TGCAGCGTTGGGGCCGGAAACACTGAAGCTTTCTTT.

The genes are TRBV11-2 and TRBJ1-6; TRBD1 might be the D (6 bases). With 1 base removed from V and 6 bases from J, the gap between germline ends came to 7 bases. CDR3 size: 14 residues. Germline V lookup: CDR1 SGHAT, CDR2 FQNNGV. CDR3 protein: CASSLGTANSPLHF. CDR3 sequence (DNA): TGTGCCAGCAGCTTAGGGACAGCTAATTCACCCCTCCACTTT.

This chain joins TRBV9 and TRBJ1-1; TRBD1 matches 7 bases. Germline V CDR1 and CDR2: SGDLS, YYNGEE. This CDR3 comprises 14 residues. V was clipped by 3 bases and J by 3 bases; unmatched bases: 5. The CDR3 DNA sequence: TGTGCCAGCAGCGGAGAGGGGGCTGACACTGAAGCTTTCTTT. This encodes CASSGEGADTEAFF. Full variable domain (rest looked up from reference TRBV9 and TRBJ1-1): DSGVTQTPKHLITATGQRVTLRCSPRSGDLSVYWYQQSLDQGLQFLIQYYNGEERAKGNILERFSAQQFPDLHSELNLSSLELGDSALYFCASSGEGADTEAFFGQGTRLTVV.

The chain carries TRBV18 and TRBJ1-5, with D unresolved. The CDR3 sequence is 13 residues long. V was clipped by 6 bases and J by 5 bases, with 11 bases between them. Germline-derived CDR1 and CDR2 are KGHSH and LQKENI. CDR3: CASSPGRDQPQHF. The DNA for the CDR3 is TGTGCCAGCTCGCCGGGTCGAGATCAGCCCCAGCATTTT.

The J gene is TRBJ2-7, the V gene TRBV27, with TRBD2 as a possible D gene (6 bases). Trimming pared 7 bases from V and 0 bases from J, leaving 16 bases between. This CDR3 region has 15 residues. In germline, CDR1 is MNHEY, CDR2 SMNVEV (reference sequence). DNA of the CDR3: TGTGCCAGCACCTCCCTTGGGGGGAGCTCCTACGAGCAGTACTTC. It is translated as CASTSLGGSSYEQYF.

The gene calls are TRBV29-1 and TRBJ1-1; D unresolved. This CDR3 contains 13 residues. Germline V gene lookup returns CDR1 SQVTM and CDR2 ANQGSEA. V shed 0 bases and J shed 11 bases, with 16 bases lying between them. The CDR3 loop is CSVEDLGRPRAFF. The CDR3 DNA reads TGCAGCGTTGAAGATCTTGGCAGGCCAAGGGCTTTCTTT.

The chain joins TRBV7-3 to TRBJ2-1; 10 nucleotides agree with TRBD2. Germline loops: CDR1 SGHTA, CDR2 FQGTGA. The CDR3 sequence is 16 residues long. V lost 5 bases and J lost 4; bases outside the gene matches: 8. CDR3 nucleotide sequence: TGTGCCAGCAGCCCCAGTCTAGCGGGAGCTTACAATGAGCAGTTCTTC. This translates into CASSPSLAGAYNEQFF.

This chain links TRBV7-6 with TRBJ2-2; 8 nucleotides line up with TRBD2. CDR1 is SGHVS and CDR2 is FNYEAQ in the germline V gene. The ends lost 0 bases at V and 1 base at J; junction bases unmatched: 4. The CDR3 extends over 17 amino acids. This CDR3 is CASSLASGARNTGELFF. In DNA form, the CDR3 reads TGTGCCAGCAGCTTAGCTAGCGGGGCTAGGAACACCGGGGAGCTGTTTTTT.

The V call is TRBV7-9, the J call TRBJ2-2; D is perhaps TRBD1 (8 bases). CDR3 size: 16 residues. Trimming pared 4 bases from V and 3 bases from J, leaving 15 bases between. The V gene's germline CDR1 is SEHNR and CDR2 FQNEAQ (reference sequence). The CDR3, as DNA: TGTGCCAGCAGCTCCCAGGGGGCGGGGGACACCGGGGAGCTGTTTTTT. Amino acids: CASSSQGAGDTGELFF.

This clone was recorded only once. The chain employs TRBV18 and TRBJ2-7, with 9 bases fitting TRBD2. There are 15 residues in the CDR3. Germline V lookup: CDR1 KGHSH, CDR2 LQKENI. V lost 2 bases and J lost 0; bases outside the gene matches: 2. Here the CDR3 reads CASSPSSGSSYEQYF. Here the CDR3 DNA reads TGTGCCAGCTCACCAAGTAGCGGGAGCTCCTACGAGCAGTACTTC.

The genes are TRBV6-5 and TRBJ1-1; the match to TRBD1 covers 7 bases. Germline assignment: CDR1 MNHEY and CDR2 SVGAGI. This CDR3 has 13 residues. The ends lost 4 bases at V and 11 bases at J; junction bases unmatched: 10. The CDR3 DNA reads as TGTGCCAGCAGTTCCGCGGACAGGTTTTGGGCTTTCTTT. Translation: CASSSADRFWAFF.

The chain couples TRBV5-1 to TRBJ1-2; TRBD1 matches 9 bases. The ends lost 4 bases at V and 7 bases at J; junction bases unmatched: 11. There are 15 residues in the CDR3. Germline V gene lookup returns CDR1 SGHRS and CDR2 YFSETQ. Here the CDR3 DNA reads TGCGCCAGCAGCCCCGGGGACAGGGAATCGAGTGGCTACACCTTC. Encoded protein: CASSPGDRESSGYTF.

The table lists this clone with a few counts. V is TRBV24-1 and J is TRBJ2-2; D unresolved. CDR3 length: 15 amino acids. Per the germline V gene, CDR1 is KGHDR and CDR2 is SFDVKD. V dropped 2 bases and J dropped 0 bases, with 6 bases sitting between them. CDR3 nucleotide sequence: TGTGCCACCAGTGATTCCGGAGCGAACACCGGGGAGCTGTTTTTT. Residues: CATSDSGANTGELFF.

The CDR3 protein is CASRSSGGMATQYF. The CDR3 region has the DNA TGTGCCAGCAGATCCTCGGGGGGGATGGCGACCCAGTACTTC. V gene TRBV11-2 combines with J gene TRBJ2-5, with TRBD2 matching over 8 bases. V shed 6 bases, J shed 7 bases, and the junction held 10 bases outside the gene matches. The germline gives CDR1 SGHAT, CDR2 FQNNGV. The CDR3 totals 14 residues.

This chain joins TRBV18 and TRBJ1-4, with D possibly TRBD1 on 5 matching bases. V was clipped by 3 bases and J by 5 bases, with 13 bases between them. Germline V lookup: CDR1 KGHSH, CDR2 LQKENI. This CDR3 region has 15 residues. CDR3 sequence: CASSPQGTGNEKLFF. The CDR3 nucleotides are TGTGCCAGCTCACCCCAGGGAACTGGCAATGAAAAACTGTTTTTT.

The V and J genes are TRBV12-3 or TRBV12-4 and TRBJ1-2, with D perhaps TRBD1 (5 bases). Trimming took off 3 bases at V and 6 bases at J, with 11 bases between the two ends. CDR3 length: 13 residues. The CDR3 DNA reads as TGTGCCAGCAGTTTTAATCAGGGAAATGGCTACACCTTC. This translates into CASSFNQGNGYTF.

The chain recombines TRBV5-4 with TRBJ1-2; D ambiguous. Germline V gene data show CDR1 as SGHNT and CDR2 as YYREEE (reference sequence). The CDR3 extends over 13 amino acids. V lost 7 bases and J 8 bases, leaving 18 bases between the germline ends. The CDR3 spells CASLGSAAGGYTF. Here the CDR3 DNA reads TGTGCCAGCCTCGGGTCCGCCGCGGGAGGCTACACCTTC. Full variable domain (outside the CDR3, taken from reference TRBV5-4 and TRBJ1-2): ETGVTQSPTHLIKTRGQQVTLRCSSQSGHNTVSWYQQALGQGPQFIFQYYREEENGRGNFPPRFSGLQFPNYSSELNVNALELDDSALYLCASLGSAAGGYTFGSGTRLTVV.

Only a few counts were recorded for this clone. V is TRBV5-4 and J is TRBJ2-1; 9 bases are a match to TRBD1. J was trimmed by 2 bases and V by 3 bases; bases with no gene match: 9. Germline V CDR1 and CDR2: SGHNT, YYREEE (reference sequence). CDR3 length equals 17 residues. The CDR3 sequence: CASSSDRDRVAYNEQFF. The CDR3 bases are TGTGCCAGCAGCTCGGACCGGGACAGGGTGGCCTACAATGAGCAGTTCTTC.

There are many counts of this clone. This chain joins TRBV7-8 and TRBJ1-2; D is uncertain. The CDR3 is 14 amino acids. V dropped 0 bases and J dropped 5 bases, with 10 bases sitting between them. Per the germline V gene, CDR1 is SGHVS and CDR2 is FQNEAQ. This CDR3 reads CASSLAEGYYGYTF. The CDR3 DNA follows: TGTGCCAGCAGCTTAGCGGAGGGCTATTATGGCTACACCTTC.